These 28 T cell receptor beta chains were all obtained from the same sample, sequenced in a study of Ad26.COV2.S vaccination and SARS-CoV-2 variants. The treatment: around 19 received Ad26.COV2.S at low or high dose, single or two shots; about five received placebo; per-sample allocation not given. Sampling was performed 63 days after the first vaccine or placebo injection. The repertoire was sequenced with immunoSEQ multiplex PCR; TCRdb's copy has only in-frame clones and lacks some. The table has about 350,000 clones, roughly 81% seen once; the top ten hold about 3.5%. The source was peripheral blood, collected in a trial of Ad26.COV2.S vaccine versus placebo. These receptors were obtained from a person between 18 and 59 years old who received the Ad26.COV2.S COVID-19 vaccine or a placebo.

The J gene is TRBJ1-5, the V gene TRBV27; no definite D call. The V gene lost 5 bases and the J gene lost 4 bases, with 15 bases spanning the gap. CDR3 length: 15 residues. CDR1 MNHEY and CDR2 SMNVEV come from the germline V gene (reference sequence). CDR3 nucleotides: TGTGCCAGCAGTCCGGAGGGAGGGCGTAATCAGCCCCAGCATTTT. It yields the protein CASSPEGGRNQPQHF.

V gene TRBV30 combines with J gene TRBJ2-7; 9 nucleotides match TRBD1. The junction had 8 bases not matched to a gene; V was cut back by 1 base and J by 7 bases. The CDR3 consists of 14 residues. Germline V gene data show CDR1 as GTSNPN and CDR2 as SVGIG (reference sequence). CDR3 coding DNA: TGTGCCTGGAGTGGATACAGGGGGCCCGAGGAGCAGTACTTC. As protein: CAWSGYRGPEEQYF.

This clone was counted at least ten times. The rearrangement links TRBV7-8 to TRBJ1-2; tentatively, D is TRBD1 (5 bases). The CDR3 length is 15 residues. Germline CDR1 reads SGHVS; CDR2 reads FQNEAQ. Trimming pared 2 bases from V and 7 bases from J, leaving 17 bases between. The CDR3 coding sequence is TGTGCCAGCAGCTTACCAGCCATGGGGCTTGGTGGCTACACCTTC. Its protein is CASSLPAMGLGGYTF. The variable domain in full, completed from reference TRBV7-8 and TRBJ1-2, reads GAGVSQSPRYKVAKRGQDVALRCDPISGHVSLFWYQQALGQGPEFLTYFQNEAQLDKSGLPSDRFFAERPEGSVSTLKIQRTQQEDSAVYLCASSLPAMGLGGYTFGSGTRLTVV.

This clone showed up just a few times. This chain links TRBV7-7 with TRBJ2-2, with no clear D. Deletions cut 0 bases from V and 7 bases from J, with 12 bases between. The CDR3 totals 15 residues. In germline, CDR1 is SSHAT, CDR2 FNYEAQ (reference sequence). CDR3 coding DNA: TGTGCCAGCAGCTTAGCTCTCGAGGCCATCGGGGAGCTGTTTTTT. It specifies CASSLALEAIGELFF.

The V call is TRBV5-4, the J call TRBJ1-3; possibly TRBD1 for D (5 bases). Germline CDR1 SGHNT, CDR2 YYREEE (reference sequence). This CDR3 has 17 amino acids. The ends were cut back, 3 bases at V and 0 bases at J, with 16 bases in the middle. DNA of the CDR3: TGTGCCAGCAGCTGGACGGGCTGGGGCGACTCTGGAAACACCATATATTTT. Its protein is CASSWTGWGDSGNTIYF.

This clone was seen a few times. The V gene is TRBV5-1, the J gene TRBJ2-7; TRBD2 matches at 11 bases. From germline, CDR1 is SGHRS and CDR2 YFSETQ. CDR3 length: 13 residues. Trimming cost V 4 bases and J 6 bases; bases outside gene matches: 3. The CDR3 region is CASSVSGGAEQYF. The DNA of the CDR3 is TGCGCCAGCAGCGTTAGCGGGGGGGCCGAGCAGTACTTC.

The rearrangement links TRBV19 to TRBJ2-1; TRBD2 matches 11 bases. The CDR3 totals 17 residues. The trim removed 4 bases at V and 0 bases at J, leaving 5 bases unmatched. The germline gives CDR1 LNHDA, CDR2 SQIVND (reference sequence). CDR3 residues: CASSNHTSGGSYNEQFF. CDR3 coding DNA: TGTGCCAGTAGTAACCATACTAGCGGGGGCTCCTACAATGAGCAGTTCTTC.

The CDR3 reads CASSQVWGGSTDTQYF. The CDR3 nucleotides are TGCGCCAGCAGCCAAGTCTGGGGCGGTAGCACAGATACGCAGTATTTT. J is TRBJ2-3 and V is TRBV4-3; possibly TRBD1 for D (5 bases). Germline CDR1 is LGHNA and CDR2 is YSLEER. V lost 1 base and J lost 0, with 11 bases in between. This CDR3 is 16 amino acids long.

This clone has only a few counts. V is TRBV19 and J is TRBJ1-6, with TRBD1 as a possible D gene (6 bases). V was cut by 4 bases and J by 2 bases, with 18 bases left in between. This CDR3 region has 18 residues. The germline V gene encodes CDR1 LNHDA and CDR2 SQIVND (reference sequence). CDR3 region: CASSTSQGSGAYNSPLHF. DNA of the CDR3: TGTGCCAGTAGTACCTCCCAGGGGAGCGGCGCCTATAATTCACCCCTCCACTTT. Looking up the rest from reference TRBV19 and TRBJ1-6 gives the full variable domain: DGGITQSPKYLFRKEGQNVTLSCEQNLNHDAMYWYRQDPGQGLRLIYYSQIVNDFQKGDIAEGYSVSREKKESFPLTVTSAQKNPTAFYLCASSTSQGSGAYNSPLHFGNGTRLTVT.

The chain links TRBV5-5 to TRBJ1-4; possibly TRBD1 for D (5 bases). V shed 4 bases and J shed 4 bases, with 11 bases lying between them. Germline CDR1 is SGHKS and CDR2 is YYEKEE (reference sequence). The CDR3 has 14 residues. The CDR3 region is CASSPRTSNEKLFF. CDR3 DNA sequence: TGTGCCAGCAGCCCGAGGACAAGTAATGAAAAACTGTTTTTT.

This chain connects TRBV10-3 to TRBJ2-2; no firm D call. V dropped 6 bases and J dropped 0 bases, with 11 bases sitting between them. Germline V gene sequence: CDR1 ENHRY, CDR2 SYGVKD. This CDR3 is built from 15 residues. CDR3 loop: CAIRPSIANTGELFF. CDR3 in DNA: TGTGCCATCAGGCCCAGTATAGCGAACACCGGGGAGCTGTTTTTT.

This clone appeared a single time. V is TRBV7-2 and J is TRBJ1-1; D remains unclear. The CDR3 has 14 residues. Germline V gene sequence: CDR1 SGHTA, CDR2 FQGNSA. The V end was cut by 1 base, the J end by 0 bases, with 6 bases between. DNA for the CDR3: TGTGCCAGCAGCTTAGGAACAGTGAACACTGAAGCTTTCTTT. Protein: CASSLGTVNTEAFF.

The chain links TRBV6-4 to TRBJ2-1, with D possibly being TRBD2 (7 bases). The germline V gene has CDR1 MRHNA and CDR2 SNTAGT. V dropped 6 bases and J dropped 5 bases, with 17 bases sitting between them. The CDR3 loop spans 15 amino acids. CDR3 residues: CASSVWGGQHNEQFF. The CDR3 coding sequence is TGTGCCAGCAGCGTCTGGGGGGGGCAACACAATGAGCAGTTCTTC.

The chain is built from TRBV4-3 and TRBJ2-2; 10 nucleotides match TRBD2. CDR1 is LGHNA, CDR2 YSLEER, per germline. This CDR3 is built from 16 residues. Trimming at V came to 6 bases and at J to 7 bases, leaving 11 bases not matched to a gene. This CDR3 reads CASSREAGGPLGELFF. The CDR3 DNA reads TGCGCCAGCAGTCGGGAAGCGGGGGGGCCTCTCGGGGAGCTGTTTTTT.

This clone has just a few counts. The chain combines TRBV10-3 with TRBJ2-2; D ambiguous. Trimming cost V 5 bases and J 3 bases, with 13 bases left between them. The germline CDR1 and CDR2 sequences are ENHRY and SYGVKD. The CDR3 is made up of 15 amino acids. CDR3 amino acids: CAISYKLGDTGELFF. Written as DNA, the CDR3 is TGTGCCATCAGTTATAAATTGGGTGACACCGGGGAGCTGTTTTTT.

The CDR3 sequence is CASSVGGGYNTEAFF. The CDR3 nucleotides are TGTGCCAGCAGCGTAGGAGGCGGCTATAACACTGAAGCTTTCTTT. V gene TRBV9 combines with J gene TRBJ1-1; D unclear. CDR3 length: 15 residues. V was shortened by 0 bases and J by 2 bases, with 11 bases between the two germline ends. CDR1 and CDR2 (germline): SGDLS, YYNGEE.

The CDR3 bases are TGCGCCAGCAGCGCCTGGGGTGGGACAGGGGCCTACGAGCAGTACTTC. As protein: CASSAWGGTGAYEQYF. The rearrangement joins TRBV5-1 to TRBJ2-7; TRBD1 aligns across 10 bases. V trimming: 4 bases; J trimming: 2 bases; junction bases outside the gene matches: 9. CDR1 is SGHRS, CDR2 YFSETQ, per germline. CDR3 length: 16 amino acids.

This rearrangement joins TRBV7-2 to TRBJ2-7, with no clear D. There are 13 residues in the CDR3. In germline, CDR1 is SGHTA, CDR2 FQGNSA. The V gene lost 2 bases and the J gene lost 8 bases, with 13 bases spanning the gap. The CDR3 protein is CASSLIPSSQQYF. The CDR3, as DNA: TGTGCCAGCAGCTTAATTCCCTCGTCCCAGCAGTACTTC.

This chain uses TRBV5-5 with TRBJ2-2; the D gene is possibly TRBD2 (5 bases). Germline loops: CDR1 SGHKS, CDR2 YYEKEE (reference sequence). V was pared by 5 bases and J by 5 bases, with 16 bases between. The CDR3 has 15 amino acids. The CDR3 coding sequence is TGTGCCAGCAGTCCTTTCCCAAGAGGGACCGGGGAGCTGTTTTTT. It yields the protein CASSPFPRGTGELFF.

The count of this clone is one. The chain links TRBV30 to TRBJ2-7, with a tentative D call TRBD2 (6 bases). Deletions cut 3 bases from V and 7 bases from J, with 13 bases between. Germline V CDR1 and CDR2: GTSNPN, SVGIG (reference sequence). CDR3 length equals 12 residues. CDR3 in amino acids: CAWRAGRGEQYF. The CDR3 DNA follows: TGTGCCTGGAGGGCCGGGCGGGGTGAGCAGTACTTC.

The chain combines TRBV27 with TRBJ2-2; the match to TRBD2 covers 8 bases. The CDR3 sequence is 17 residues long. J gave up 3 bases and V 5 bases, and 11 bases lay outside the gene matches. The germline V gene has CDR1 MNHEY and CDR2 SMNVEV (reference sequence). CDR3 in amino acids: CASSAPWREEDTGELFF. CDR3 in DNA: TGTGCCAGCAGTGCCCCTTGGCGGGAGGAGGACACCGGGGAGCTGTTTTTT.

For the CDR3, the DNA is TGTGCCAGCAGTTCGGACCCCCTCGACAATGAGCAGTTCTTC. Protein sequence: CASSSDPLDNEQFF. This chain joins TRBV28 and TRBJ2-1; D gene ambiguous. The CDR3 has 14 amino acids. CDR1 and CDR2 from the germline V gene are MDHEN and SYDVKM. Trimming stripped 4 bases from V and 5 bases from J, with 12 bases between.

The chain is built from TRBV6-5 and TRBJ2-3, with TRBD1 identical over 8 bases. V shed 0 bases and J 3 bases; nucleotides not matched to a gene: 5. The germline V gene encodes CDR1 MNHEY and CDR2 SVGAGI. The CDR3 length is 16 residues. This CDR3 is CASSYSRGLGTDTQYF. The CDR3 DNA follows: TGTGCCAGCAGTTACTCCAGGGGGCTCGGGACAGATACGCAGTATTTT.

J is TRBJ1-1 and V is TRBV7-9; no clear D gene. Germline V lookup: CDR1 SEHNR, CDR2 FQNEAQ (reference sequence). The CDR3 loop spans 14 amino acids. Trimming removed 5 bases at V and 1 base at J, with 11 bases between. CDR3 residues: CASSPFTGNTEAFF. As DNA, the CDR3 is TGTGCCAGCAGCCCCTTTACGGGGAACACTGAAGCTTTCTTT.

This rearrangement joins TRBV3-1 (or the pseudogene TRBV3-2) to TRBJ2-6; D possibly corresponds to TRBD2 (6 bases). The germline CDR1 and CDR2 sequences are LGHDT and YNNKEL (reference sequence). The CDR3 consists of 20 residues. Trimming left V 1 base short and J 0 bases short, with 19 bases between. The CDR3 region has the DNA TGTGCCAGCAGCCAAGGTAAATCCCGGGGGTGGAGCTCTGGGGCCAACGTCCTGACTTTC. Translating gives CASSQGKSRGWSSGANVLTF.

The chain has TRBV28 and TRBJ2-7, with TRBD2 matching over 7 bases. Germline CDR1 reads MDHEN; CDR2 reads SYDVKM. After removal of 3 bases from V and 2 bases from J, the junction contained 10 bases not matched to a gene. The CDR3 has 16 residues. CDR3 loop: CASSFRRGSLAYEQYF. CDR3 nucleotides: TGTGCCAGCAGTTTCCGGCGGGGGAGTCTCGCCTACGAGCAGTACTTC.

The J gene is TRBJ2-2, the V gene TRBV4-1; D gene unclear. This CDR3 comprises 17 residues. The germline V gene has CDR1 MGHRA and CDR2 YSYEKL. V was pared by 1 base and J by 3 bases, with 15 bases between. The CDR3 DNA is TGCGCCAGCAGCCAAGTCGATCTCGGGTTTGACACCGGGGAGCTGTTTTTT. Translation: CASSQVDLGFDTGELFF.

The genes are TRBV18 and TRBJ2-5; TRBD2 matches at 7 bases. This CDR3 spans 18 amino acids. Germline V gene data show CDR1 as KGHSH and CDR2 as LQKENI. V trimming: 3 bases; J trimming: 4 bases; junction bases outside the gene matches: 17. CDR3 sequence reads: CASSPKSTRDYPGETQYF. The CDR3 DNA follows: TGTGCCAGCTCACCGAAAAGCACCAGGGACTACCCCGGAGAGACCCAGTACTTC.